The TCR beta chain described here comes from a study of cytomegalovirus exposure and HLA in healthy donors listed by TCRdb under 2017. Looking at the study overall: An earlier analysis of a few hundred of the donors reported about 280 Gb of sequence data and 117 million unique TCR beta sequences obtained from roughly 180 million T cells. An early release that covered about 600 HLA-typed donors contained about 300 gigabases of sequencing data and tens of millions of unique TCR sequences. Of the 300 to 500 genotyped donors, 81% were placed in the genetic ancestry cluster associated with self-reported Caucasian donors. The study aimed to test whether signatures of past pathogen exposure could be identified by cataloging public T cell receptors. The study used immunosequencing to profile the T cell repertoires of several hundred subjects and linked those repertoires to cytomegalovirus serostatus. Along with the approximately 600-subject first cohort, a separate validation cohort of around 120 different subjects was used. To predict cytomegalovirus infection status, the study brought together high-throughput TCR immunosequencing, statistical association of individual TCRs with disease status, and machine learning. A later analysis re-examined previously published TCR beta repertoires from more than 600 donors and added high-resolution HLA genotyping to investigate patterns of TCR occurrence. Rather than drawing on any new phenotypic data, the later analysis identified candidate immune exposures from TCR beta sequences and the way those sequences occurred across donors. To decide whether each TCR beta V gene segment behaved as functional or pseudogenic, an earlier analysis of approximately 600 of the donors relied on high-throughput TCR beta sequencing. Donor age, sex, ethnicity and CMV serostatus were compiled alongside the repertoire data. In a later genetic analysis, genome-wide SNP genotypes for about three fifths of the 666 donors were used, and that subset was treated as a discovery cohort. All discovery cohort repertoires had been generated using a single sequencing platform. HLA typing covered class I and class II loci at four-digit resolution. The number of typed donors differed by locus: about 620-630 for A, B, C, DRB1 and DQB1; 500 to 550 for DQA1; some 610 for DPA1; and some 430 for DPB1. Four to six DR-DQ haplotypes were handled as single units for association and clustering because linkage in the cohort was strong. On average, around 200,000 unique TCR beta nucleotide sequences were sequenced per donor among 300 to 500 genotyped donors of the cohort, with roughly 19% of those sequences being non-productive. Beyond this particular receptor, the publication reports: A later analysis found that most CMV-associated TCR beta chains appeared HLA-restricted, with HLA associations seemingly driven largely by CMV exposure. In the study, around 150 TCR beta chains were listed as associated with cytomegalovirus. Because some donors lacked HLA typing at each locus, the association tests relied only on the typed subset. A few of the identified cytomegalovirus-associated TCR beta chains were confirmed in vitro to be specific for cytomegalovirus antigens. It was suggested by the authors that the approach could potentially be generalized to other disease states and immunological phenotypes. Presence/absence analyses assumed roughly uniform sequencing depth across donors, an assumption that may not hold. In a later analysis, TCR association rates were found to vary across HLA loci, with the most associated TCRs seen for DRB1 alleles and the fewest for HLA-C alleles. In a later analysis, HLA-associated TCR beta chains showed more clonal expansion and lower generation probabilities than non-associated chains that were equally common. A later analysis associated some 17,000 TCR beta sequences with specific HLA alleles at a false discovery rate of 0.05. When HLA alleles, especially DR and DQ, strongly co-occurred, attributing TCR associations to individual alleles was difficult. A cluster of highly shared sequence variants was judged likely to be a technical artifact of the sequencing pipeline. Correlated functional status among segregating V segments might be attributable to linkage disequilibrium, but an unknown experimental factor could not be ruled out. In a later analysis, several top co-occurrence clusters were reported to appear linked to parvovirus B19, influenza, CMV and Epstein-Barr virus. This cohort had only TCR beta chains sequenced, and the lack of alpha or paired-chain data limited which features could be detected. A further reported finding was that TCR beta sequences accurately predicted the HLA-A and HLA-B alleles for most subjects in the first cohort. An earlier analysis of some 590 of the donors showed that most TCR beta V segments appeared in productive rearrangements either about 87% or about 30% of the time, which broadly matched IMGT annotations. Some IMGT-functional V segments, including TRBV6-2 and TRBV6-3, could not be told apart with the 87-base-pair reads, so those segments were excluded. Most TCR sequences were observed very rarely across donors, whereas some public TCRs were present in many individuals. In a later genetic analysis, fewer N-insertions in productive TCRs were reported among donors in an Asian-associated ancestry cluster than the approximately 670-donor mean. Some 16 rarely observed V segments, including chromosome 9 orphons, were excluded from the earlier analysis of almost 600 of the donors because counts were too low. A later genetic analysis associated a missense DCLRE1C variant with V-gene and J-gene trimming of TCR beta chains, and an independent cohort replicated the association. The only immune exposure information available for the cohort was CMV serostatus. In both the original and validation cohorts, the classifier was reported to diagnose cytomegalovirus status with high specificity and sensitivity.

Receptor libraries were prepared by the immunoSEQ multiplex PCR assay. A mixture of 60 forward primers for TCR Vbeta segments and 13 reverse primers for TCR Jbeta segments was used in the multiplex PCR. A multiplex PCR assay on genomic DNA amplified the CDR3 region of rearranged TCR beta genes. On the Illumina HiSeq System, the amplified TCR beta libraries were sequenced as 87-base-pair reads. The paper's data handling went like this. A later analysis tallied 75 million to 95 million unique TCR beta chains across the 666 repertoires, and about 10 million of those chains were shared by two or more donors. Raw reads were error-corrected and collapsed into unique sequences with a nearest-neighbor algorithm that merged closely related sequences to remove PCR and sequencing errors. CDR3 sequences were aligned to IMGT reference sequences to assign V, D and J gene segments. Each retained sequence needed at least a six-nucleotide match to both a V gene segment and a J gene segment. A rearrangement was called productive if the CDR3 had no stop codons and remained in frame with V and J, and every other rearrangement was called non-productive. CDR3 was defined by IMGT convention, running from the second conserved V-encoded cysteine to the conserved J-encoded phenylalanine. Sequences without an unambiguous match to a single V gene segment were excluded from the earlier analysis of 450 to 750 of the donors. An earlier analysis of a few hundred of the donors classified V segments as functional when productive rearrangements were above 56.7% and as segregating when the standard deviation between donors was above 5%. A statistical classification framework was built for diagnosing cytomegalovirus status from the catalog of TCR beta chain sequences. A later analysis assigned V and J genes by comparing TCR nucleotide sequences with IMGT/GENE-DB human TR gene sequences. A later analysis assigned CDR3 sequences and most-parsimonious VDJ recombination scenarios with the TCRdist pipeline. In a later analysis, each TCR beta chain was defined by its CDR3 amino acid sequence together with its V-gene family, and reads without a unique V-gene family were excluded. In a later analysis, fewer than 600 highly shared, low-generation-probability nucleotide sequences were removed to address suspected cross-contamination and a sequencing artifact. In a later analysis, a clonal expansion index for each public chain was calculated from normalized within-repertoire ranks of inferred template counts. In a later analysis, generation probabilities were computed using a VDJ recombination model fitted to out-of-frame rearrangements, and the results were checked against IGoR. A later analysis scored TCR-TCR, TCR-HLA and TCR-CMV co-occurrence with hypergeometric tests, applying a repertoire-size bias correction to TCR pairs. In a later analysis, false discovery rates were estimated by permuting HLA or CMV assignments 20 times. In a later analysis, co-occurring TCRs were grouped using DBSCAN, with TCRdist sequence similarity added in when clustering inside HLA-allele-positive subsets. Repertoires with fewer than 30,000 or more than 120,000 public chains, plus five repertoires with anomalous nucleotide sharing, were excluded from co-occurrence clustering. TCRdb retrieved this table from immuneACCESS and kept in-frame rearrangements only. Not all clones are present; in checked studies, unresolved V genes account for under half, and no reason is known for the remainder. Clone size and the V and J calls come from that table; the DNA yielded D and trimming. The sample includes around 100,000 clones, with approximately 7.7% observed a single time. Of the sample, 2% to 2.5% falls within the top ten clones.

In total, around 600 healthy bone marrow donors made up the cohort. At the time of sampling, all cohort members were nominally healthy, though unrecorded immune exposures were likely present. The donor was CMV seronegative and was included in the group of around 320 seronegative cohort members. A peripheral blood sample was collected from each donor, and TCR beta sequencing was performed on peripheral blood mononuclear cells. Genomic DNA extraction from the blood cell samples was performed with the Qiagen DNeasy Blood Extraction Kit. The germline V gene provides CDR1 SGHRS and CDR2 YFSETQ. The germline ends are 22 bases apart after V is trimmed by 6 bases and J by 3 bases. Inclusive of the bounding cysteine and phenylalanine, the CDR3 is 18 residues long. The kept DNA is CDR3 alone, 54 bases in frame from the first base. Worth noting for this clone: Its recognized antigen is unknown. Base qualities are missing; no much larger clone stands one base away.

The source of this sequence is a man aged 45-60 years in good health and CMV-seronegative. The specimen sequenced was PBMCs. This chain joins TRBV5-1 to TRBJ2-6; 6 matching bases give a weak D call of TRBD1. The CDR3 in this case is CASIGGQGLLGGANVLTF. The bases are TGCGCCAGCATAGGTGGGCAGGGGTTGCTCGGTGGGGCCAACGTCCTGACTTTC.